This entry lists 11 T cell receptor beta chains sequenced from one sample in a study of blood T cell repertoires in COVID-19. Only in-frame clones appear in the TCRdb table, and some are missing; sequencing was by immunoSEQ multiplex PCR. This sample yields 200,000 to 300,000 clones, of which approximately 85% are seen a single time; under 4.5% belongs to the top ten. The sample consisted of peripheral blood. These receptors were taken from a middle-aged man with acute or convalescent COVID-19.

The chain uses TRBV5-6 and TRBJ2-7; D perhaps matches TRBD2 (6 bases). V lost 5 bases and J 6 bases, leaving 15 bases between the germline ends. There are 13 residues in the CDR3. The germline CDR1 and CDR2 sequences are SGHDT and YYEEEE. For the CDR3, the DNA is TGTGCCAGCAGTGATCCCCTCGGGGGCGAGCAGTACTTC. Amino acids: CASSDPLGGEQYF.

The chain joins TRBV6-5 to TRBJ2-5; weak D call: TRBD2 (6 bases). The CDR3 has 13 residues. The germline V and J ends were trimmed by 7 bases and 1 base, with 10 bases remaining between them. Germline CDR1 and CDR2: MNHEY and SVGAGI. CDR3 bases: TGTGCCAGCAATAGCGGCCCCCAAGAGACCCAGTACTTC. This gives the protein CASNSGPQETQYF.

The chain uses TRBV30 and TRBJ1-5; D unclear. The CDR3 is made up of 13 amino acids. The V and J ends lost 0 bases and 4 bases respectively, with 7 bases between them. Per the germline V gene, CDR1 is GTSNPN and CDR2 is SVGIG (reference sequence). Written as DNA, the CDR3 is TGTGCCTGGAGTGTCTACCATAATCAGCCCCAGCATTTT. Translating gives CAWSVYHNQPQHF.

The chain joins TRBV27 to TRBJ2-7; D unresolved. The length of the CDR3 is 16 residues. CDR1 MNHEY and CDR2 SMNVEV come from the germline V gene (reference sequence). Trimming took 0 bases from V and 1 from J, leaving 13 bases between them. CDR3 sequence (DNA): TGTGCCAGCAGTTTATCCTCCAGTCGTCCTTCCTACGAGCAGTACTTC. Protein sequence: CASSLSSSRPSYEQYF.

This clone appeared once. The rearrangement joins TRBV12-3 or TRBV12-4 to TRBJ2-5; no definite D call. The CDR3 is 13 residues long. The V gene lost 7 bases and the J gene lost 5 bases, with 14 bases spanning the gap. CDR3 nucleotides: TGTGCCAGCACCCGTGAACATTGGGAGACCCAGTACTTC. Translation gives CASTREHWETQYF.

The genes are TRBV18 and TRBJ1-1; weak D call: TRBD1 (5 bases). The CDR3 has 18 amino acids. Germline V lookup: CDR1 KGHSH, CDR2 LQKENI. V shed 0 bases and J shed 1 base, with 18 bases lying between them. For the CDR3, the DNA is TGTGCCAGCTCACCACCTTCAGGGAATTTGAATAAGAACACTGAAGCTTTCTTT. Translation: CASSPPSGNLNKNTEAFF.

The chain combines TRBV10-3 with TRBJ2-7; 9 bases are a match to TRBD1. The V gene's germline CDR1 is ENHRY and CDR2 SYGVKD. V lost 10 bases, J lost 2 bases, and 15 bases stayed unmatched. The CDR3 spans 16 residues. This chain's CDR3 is CATSRDREGPAYEQYF. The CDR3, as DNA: TGTGCCACCTCCCGGGACAGGGAAGGGCCGGCCTACGAGCAGTACTTC.

CDR3 nucleotides: TGTGCCAGCATGAAACAGGGGGACACTGAAGCTTTCTTT. Translating it yields CASMKQGDTEAFF. The chain couples TRBV5-5 to TRBJ1-1, with 8 bases that match TRBD1. The CDR3 contains 13 residues. Losses at the gene ends were 6 bases for V and 3 bases for J; bases not matched to a gene: 4. Germline assignment: CDR1 SGHKS and CDR2 YYEKEE (reference sequence).

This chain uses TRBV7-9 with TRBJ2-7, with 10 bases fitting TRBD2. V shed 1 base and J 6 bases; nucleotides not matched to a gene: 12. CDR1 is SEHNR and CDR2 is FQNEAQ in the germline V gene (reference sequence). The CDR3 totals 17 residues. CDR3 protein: CASSLGTSGVPLGEQYF. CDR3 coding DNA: TGTGCCAGCAGCTTAGGGACTAGCGGAGTCCCACTAGGCGAGCAGTACTTC.

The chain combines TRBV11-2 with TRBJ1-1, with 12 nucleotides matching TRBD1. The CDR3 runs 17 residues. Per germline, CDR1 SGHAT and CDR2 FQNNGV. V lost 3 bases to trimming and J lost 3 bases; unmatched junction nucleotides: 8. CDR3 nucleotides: TGTGCCAGCAGCTTGAATGGGGACAGGGGGCAGGACACTGAAGCTTTCTTT. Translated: CASSLNGDRGQDTEAFF.

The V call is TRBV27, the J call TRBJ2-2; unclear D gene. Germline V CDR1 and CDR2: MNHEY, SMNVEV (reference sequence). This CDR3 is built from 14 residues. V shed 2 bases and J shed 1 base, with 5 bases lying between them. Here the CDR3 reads CASSLQRNTGELFF. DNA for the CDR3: TGTGCCAGCAGTTTACAGCGGAACACCGGGGAGCTGTTTTTT.